The next 23 T cell receptor beta chains were all read from a single sample in a study of tumor and adjacent non-tumor tissue in lung cancer. The library came from three nested PCR rounds adapted from ARM-PCR protocols. TCRdb reprocessed the multiplex PCR reads via MiXCR and lists one record per CDR3 protein. This table has more than 85,000 distinct CDR3 sequences, more than 60% appearing once. This sample's RNA came from whole unsorted tissue. Sample: lung tumor tissue. These receptors were obtained from a man between 65 and 79 years old with non-small cell lung cancer.

J is TRBJ2-4 and V is TRBV5-4, with D possibly matching TRBD2 (5 bases). V was clipped by 3 bases and J by 0 bases, with 19 bases between them. Per the germline V gene, CDR1 is SGHNT and CDR2 is YYREEE (reference sequence). The length of the CDR3 is 18 residues. In DNA, the CDR3 is TGTGCCAGCAGCTCTAGAAGCGGACGAGCGGAAGCCAAAAACATTCAGTACTTC. It is translated as CASSSRSGRAEAKNIQYF.

As regards this clonotype: A much larger clone lies one base from this, so it may be a read error. The rearrangement uses TRBV6-5 and TRBJ2-6; D gene uncertain. The ends were cut back, 4 bases at V and 3 bases at J, with 10 bases in the middle. There are 15 residues in the CDR3. Germline V gene data show CDR1 as MNHEY and CDR2 as SVGAGI. This CDR3 is CASSCGGFGANVLTF. The CDR3 DNA reads as TGTGCCAGCAGTTGCGGCGGATTTGGGGCCAACGTCCTGACTTTC.

Notes on this clonotype: A read error may account for a junction end that differs from germline. The gene calls are TRBV12-3 or TRBV12-4 and TRBJ2-5; D is perhaps TRBD1 or TRBD2 (5 bases each). This CDR3 is built from 13 residues. CDR3 in DNA: TGTGCTAGCAGTTTGTGGGACGGAGATACCCAGCATTTC. It is translated as CASSLWDGDTQHF.

V is TRBV11-3 and J is TRBJ2-1; TRBD2 is a possible D gene (5 bases). The CDR3 extends over 15 amino acids. Trimming took off 0 bases at V and 10 bases at J, with 16 bases between the two ends. Germline V CDR1 and CDR2: SGHNT, YENEEA. CDR3 nucleotide sequence: TGTGCCAGCAGCTTAGATCGGGGAATTAACTACGAGCAGTTCTTC. Its translation: CASSLDRGINYEQFF.

In regard to this clonotype: This is likely a read error, given that the CDR3 carries no conserved phenylalanine or tryptophan at its end. The rearrangement uses TRBV6-5 and TRBJ2-5, with 7 bases identical to TRBD2. The germline V gene has CDR1 MNHEY and CDR2 SVGAGI. This CDR3 is 15 amino acids long. The J segment lost 5 bases and the V segment lost 3 bases, leaving 9 bases of the junction unmatched. The CDR3 bases are TGTGCCAGCAGTTATTCGCAAGCGGGGCATGAGACCCAGTACTTA. It codes for CASSYSQAGHETQYL.

This clonotype was observed once. Being one base from a much bigger clone, this may be a read error. The CDR3 end shows no conserved phenylalanine or tryptophan, and so a read error is likely. This chain joins TRBV10-2 and TRBJ2-5, with 9 positions matching TRBD2. This CDR3 region has 13 residues. CDR1 and CDR2 from the germline V gene are WSHSY and SAAADI. DNA of the CDR3: TGCGCCGGCAGAGCGGGGGGCCAAGAGACCCAGTACTGC. Translation: CAGRAGGQETQYC.

This sequence joins TRBV6-5 and TRBJ1-6; D is unclear. Trimming shortened V by 2 bases and J by 5 bases, and 16 bases separated the two germline ends. The CDR3 extends over 17 amino acids. Germline-derived CDR1 and CDR2 are MNHEY and SVGAGI. The CDR3, as DNA: TGTGCCAGCAGTTACCCTGGTGACACATTCCATAATTCACCCCTCCACTTT. It codes for CASSYPGDTFHNSPLHF.

By sample fraction, this clonotype is medium-sized. The chain has TRBV11-2 and TRBJ2-7, with 13 bases aligning to TRBD2. The CDR3 runs to 15 residues. Germline V lookup: CDR1 SGHAT, CDR2 FQNNGV. V was pared by 5 bases and J by 5 bases, with 6 bases of the junction left unmatched. CDR3 in amino acids: CASSKLAGGWDEQYF. CDR3 nucleotides: TGTGCCAGCAGCAAACTAGCGGGGGGGTGGGACGAGCAGTACTTC.

This clonotype was counted ten times or more. The genes are TRBV10-3 and TRBJ1-5; D uncertain. CDR1 and CDR2 (germline): ENHRY, SYGVKD. Between the trimmed V and J ends, which lost 8 bases and 3 bases, there was a span of 11 bases. The CDR3 length is 13 residues. CDR3 DNA sequence: TGTGCCATCTCCTGGCAGGACAATCAGCCCCAGCATTTT. Residues: CAISWQDNQPQHF.

For this clonotype: The final CDR3 position lacks the conserved phenylalanine or tryptophan, pointing to a likely read error. The gene calls are TRBV10-3 and TRBJ1-1, with 11 nucleotides matching TRBD1. Germline-derived CDR1 and CDR2 are ENHRY and SYGVKD. The CDR3 spans 14 residues. CDR3 bases: TGTGCAATCAGGAGGGACAGGGGGTATACTGAAGCTTTCTCT. This translates into CAIRRDRGYTEAFS.

This clonotype has only one observation. The junction differs from germline at one of its ends, possibly a read error. The chain couples TRBV11-2 to TRBJ2-5; D ambiguous. In germline, CDR1 is SGHAT, CDR2 FQNNGV. The CDR3 has 15 residues. CDR3 coding DNA: TGTGCCAGCAGCGCCCGTGGTGGGCAGTCAGAGACCCAATACTTC. This gives the protein CASSARGGQSETQYF.

Note on this clonotype: The junction departs from germline at one end; a sequencing error may be responsible. The rearrangement joins TRBV24-1 to TRBJ2-1, with 7 bases matching TRBD1. From germline, CDR1 is KGHDR and CDR2 SFDVKD. CDR3 length: 13 amino acids. CDR3 sequence (DNA): TGTGCCACTAGTGACCGCACAGGGGCAGGGCAGTTCTTC. This sequence encodes CATSDRTGAGQFF.

J is TRBJ2-1 and V is TRBV29-1; 7 bases fit TRBD1. Trimming at V came to 7 bases and at J to 4 bases, leaving 7 bases not matched to a gene. Germline values: CDR1 SQVTM, CDR2 ANQGSEA. This CDR3 has 13 residues. In DNA form, the CDR3 reads TGCAGCGCCAGGGGGTGGACTTACAATGAGCAGTTCTTC. It specifies CSARGWTYNEQFF.

Comments on this clonotype: At one of its ends the junction is not consistent with the germline gene, which may arise from a read error. This sequence joins TRBV7-3 and TRBJ2-5, with 11 bases matching TRBD1. Germline V lookup: CDR1 SGHTA, CDR2 FQGTGA. This CDR3 comprises 14 residues. The CDR3: CASNLGTGGETQYF. CDR3 sequence (DNA): TGTGCCAGCAACTTAGGGACAGGGGGAGAGACCCAGTACTTC.

The chain uses TRBV11-2 and TRBJ2-7, with D perhaps assigned TRBD1 or TRBD2 (5 bases each). Germline V gene sequence: CDR1 SGHAT, CDR2 FQNNGV. This CDR3 is built from 14 residues. The CDR3 nucleotides read TGTACCTGCAGCGAGGGTGACAGAAACTACGAGCAGTACTTC. Translating it yields CTCSEGDRNYEQYF.

This clonotype has ten or more counts. The chain links TRBV10-2 to TRBJ2-2, with 14 bases aligning to TRBD2. Germline V lookup: CDR1 WSHSY, CDR2 SAAADI. J was trimmed by 2 bases and V by 7 bases; bases with no gene match: 6. CDR3 length: 17 residues. This CDR3 is CASTKGLAGANTGELFF. The CDR3 coding sequence is TGCGCCAGCACCAAGGGACTAGCGGGGGCCAACACCGGGGAGCTGTTTTTT.

V is TRBV21-1 and J is TRBJ2-7; TRBD1, the table's D call, lacks a check against the DNA. TRBV21-1 is assigned pseudogene status. The CDR3 sequence is 15 residues long. CDR3 loop: CASTPRWRSTYEQYF. CDR3 DNA: TGTGCCAGCACCCCTAGGTGGAGATCTACCTACGAGCAGTACTTC.

As to this clonotype: A read error may account for a junction end that differs from germline. The chain carries TRBV6-6 and TRBJ2-3; 10 bases match TRBD2. CDR3 size: 17 residues. Germline CDR1 and CDR2: MNHNY and SVGAGI (reference sequence). The CDR3 is CASSYSILAGATVTQYF. CDR3 DNA sequence: TGTGCCAGCAGTTACTCGATCCTAGCGGGAGCTACAGTTACGCAATATTTT.

V and J are TRBV11-1 and TRBJ2-7; D unresolved. This CDR3 has 14 residues. The ends were cut back, 2 bases at V and 13 bases at J, with 21 bases in the middle. From germline, CDR1 is SGHAT and CDR2 FQDESV (reference sequence). The CDR3 region is CASSLQLRTYERYF. The CDR3 nucleotides read TGTGCCAGCAGCTTACAGCTTCGTACCTACGAGCGCTACTTC.

This clonotype was detected a few times. This sequence may be a read error, since a much larger clone differs from it by one base. The chain links TRBV5-6 to TRBJ2-3; TRBD2 matches 9 bases. The germline V gene has CDR1 SGHDT and CDR2 YYEEEE. The CDR3 totals 15 residues. The trim removed 6 bases at V and 7 bases at J, leaving 12 bases unmatched. This chain's CDR3 is CASTPASGISNTQYF. The CDR3 nucleotides are TGTGCCAGCACCCCGGCTAGCGGGATTAGTAATACGCAGTATTTT.

Regarding this clonotype: The junction departs from the called germline gene at one end, perhaps through a read error. The chain combines TRBV6-5 with TRBJ2-3, with 10 bases fitting TRBD1. The CDR3 is 15 amino acids. Germline V gives CDR1 MNHEY, CDR2 SVGAGI. CDR3 nucleotide sequence: TGTGACAGCAATTACGGGACAGGGGTTGCAGATACGCAGTATTTT. It codes for CDSNYGTGVADTQYF.

This chain uses TRBV20-1 with TRBJ2-7, with D perhaps being TRBD1 or TRBD2 (5 bases each). The germline gives CDR1 DFQATT, CDR2 SNEGSKA (reference sequence). The CDR3 spans 13 residues. V lost 8 bases to trimming and J lost 2 bases, with 16 bases between them. CDR3 coding DNA: TGCAGTACCACGGGACCAGTGGCCTACGAGCAGTACTTC. Its translation is CSTTGPVAYEQYF.

This clonotype was detected a few times. The junction departs from germline at one end; a sequencing error may be responsible. J is TRBJ2-7 and V is TRBV11-1; D could derive from TRBD1 or TRBD2 (6 bases each). The germline gives CDR1 SGHAT, CDR2 FQDESV (reference sequence). The CDR3 length is 14 residues. The CDR3 coding sequence is TGTGCCAGGACCTTCGGGGGCGACTCCTACAAGCAGTACTTC. Translating gives CARTFGGDSYKQYF.